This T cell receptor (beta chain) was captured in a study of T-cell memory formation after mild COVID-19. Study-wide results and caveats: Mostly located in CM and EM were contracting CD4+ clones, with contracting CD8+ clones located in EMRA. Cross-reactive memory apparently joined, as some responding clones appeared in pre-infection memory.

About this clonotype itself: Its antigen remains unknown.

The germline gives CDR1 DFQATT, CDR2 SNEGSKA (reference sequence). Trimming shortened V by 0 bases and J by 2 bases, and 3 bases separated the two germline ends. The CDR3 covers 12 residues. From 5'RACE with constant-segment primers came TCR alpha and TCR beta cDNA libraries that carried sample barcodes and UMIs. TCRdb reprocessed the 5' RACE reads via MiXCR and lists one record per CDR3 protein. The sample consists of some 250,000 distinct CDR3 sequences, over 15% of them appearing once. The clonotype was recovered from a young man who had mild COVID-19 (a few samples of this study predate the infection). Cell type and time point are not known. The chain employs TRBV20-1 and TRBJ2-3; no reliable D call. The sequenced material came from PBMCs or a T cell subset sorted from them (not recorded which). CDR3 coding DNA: TGCAGTGCTAGAGAGACCACAGATACGCAGTATTTT. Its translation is CSARETTDTQYF.